Listed below are T cell receptor beta chains from one sample, sequenced in a study of T cells after somatic rescue of genetic block. Sequencing was performed with immunoSEQ multiplex PCR; in TCRdb, only in-frame clones are kept and a portion is missing. The sample includes approximately 58,000 clones, roughly 96% of them seen just once. Sequenced input: peripheral blood mononuclear cells (PBMCs). These receptors were obtained from a child under two years old. Each CDR3 is given with its conserved first and last residue. D genes are given only for firm matches. Clone size is stated in some rows and not others, as once, few, many or a class when expanded.

.,TRBJ2-1,TRBV29-1,TRBD2,TGCAGCGTTGACACCGGGACTAGTAGGAGAAATGAGCAGTTCTTC,CSVDTGTSRRNEQFF
.,TRBJ2-7,TRBV5-1,.,TGCGCCAGCAGCCTGGGTAGAGTGTCCTACGAGCAGTACTTC,CASSLGRVSYEQYF
.,TRBJ2-2,TRBV11-3,.,TGTGCCAGCAGAGACGGGGGGCGGACCGGGGAGCTGTTTTTT,CASRDGGRTGELFF
once,TRBJ2-5,TRBV7-2,TRBD2,TGTGCCAGCAGCTTGACTAGCGTCCAAGAGACCCAGTACTTC,CASSLTSVQETQYF
.,TRBJ2-7,TRBV7-9,.,TGTGCCAGCAGCTTTCAGGGGCCCTCTCCCGAGCAGTACTTC,CASSFQGPSPEQYF
.,TRBJ1-2,TRBV5-1,.,TGCGCCAGCAGCTACGTTTTTAACTATGGCTACACCTTC,CASSYVFNYGYTF
.,TRBJ1-4,TRBV9,TRBD1,TGTGCCAGCAGCGTAGAAGGGACAGGTCTTAATGAAAAACTGTTTTTT,CASSVEGTGLNEKLFF
.,TRBJ1-5,TRBV6-5,TRBD1,TGTGCCAGCAGTCGGGACAGGGGGCTTCAGCCCCAGCATTTT,CASSRDRGLQPQHF
.,TRBJ1-2,TRBV6-5,TRBD1,TGTGCCAGCAGTTACTCGACAGGGGAGGAGGGCTACACCTTC,CASSYSTGEEGYTF
.,TRBJ2-3,TRBV19,TRBD2,TGTGCCAGTAGTCCACAGGGGACTAGCGGGTACACAGATACGCAGTATTTT,CASSPQGTSGYTDTQYF
.,TRBJ2-7,TRBV27,.,TGTGCCAGCAGTTTAAAGGACAGTTCGTCCTACGAGCAGTACTTC,CASSLKDSSSYEQYF
.,TRBJ2-1,TRBV27,.,TGTGCCAGCAGTAACCGGGACTACAATGAGCAGTTCTTC,CASSNRDYNEQFF
.,TRBJ2-7,TRBV2,TRBD1,TGTGCCAGCAGGGAATGGGACAGGGGTTCGCAGTACTTC,CASREWDRGSQYF
.,TRBJ2-7,TRBV10-3,.,TGTGCCATCAAACAGGGGAGGTCCTACGAGCAGTACTTC,CAIKQGRSYEQYF
.,TRBJ2-5,TRBV11-2,.,TGTGCCAGCAGCTTAGGCACGGGAGCCTTCCAAGAGACCCAGTACTTC,CASSLGTGAFQETQYF
.,TRBJ2-7,TRBV14,.,TGTGCCAGCAGCCAAGCTAGCAGCCGGCAGTACTTC,CASSQASSRQYF
.,TRBJ1-1,TRBV5-6,.,TGTGCCAGCAGCTTGTATATGGGGACTGAAGCTTTCTTT,CASSLYMGTEAFF
.,TRBJ1-3,TRBV2,TRBD1,TGTGCCAGCAGGACAGGGGGCTCTGGAAACACCATATATTTT,CASRTGGSGNTIYF
.,TRBJ2-4,TRBV6-6,.,TGTGCCAGCAGTTACGACAGGGCCAAAAACATTCAGTACTTC,CASSYDRAKNIQYF
.,TRBJ2-2,TRBV13,.,TGTGCCAGCAGCTTCGGAGGAATAAACACCGGGGAGCTGTTTTTT,CASSFGGINTGELFF
.,TRBJ1-5,TRBV19,.,TGTGCCAGTAGTTGGGGGGCGGGTAGCAATCAGCCCCAGCATTTT,CASSWGAGSNQPQHF
.,TRBJ1-1,TRBV27,.,TGTGCCAGCAGTTCCCTAGGGGAAGCTTTCTTT,CASSSLGEAFF
.,TRBJ2-1,TRBV12-5,.,TGTGCTAGTGGTACAGGGAATGAGCAGTTCTTC,CASGTGNEQFF
.,TRBJ1-3,TRBV6-5,TRBD1,TGTGCCAGCAGTTACGACAGGGGCTCTGGAAACACCATATATTTT,CASSYDRGSGNTIYF
once,TRBJ2-3,TRBV13,.,TGTGCCAGCAGCTTAGGGGACCGAGGGACCCGGCAGTATTTT,CASSLGDRGTRQYF
.,TRBJ2-7,TRBV5-1,.,TGCGCCAGCAGCAAGGGTAGCTCCTACGAGCAGTACTTC,CASSKGSSYEQYF
.,TRBJ2-7,TRBV11-1,TRBD2,TGTGCCAGCAGCTTAATAGCGGGGGGCTCCTACGAGCAGTACTTC,CASSLIAGGSYEQYF
.,TRBJ2-6,TRBV5-1,.,TGCGCCAGCAGCCCCCCTTTCCCCTCTGGGGCCAACGTCCTGACTTTC,CASSPPFPSGANVLTF